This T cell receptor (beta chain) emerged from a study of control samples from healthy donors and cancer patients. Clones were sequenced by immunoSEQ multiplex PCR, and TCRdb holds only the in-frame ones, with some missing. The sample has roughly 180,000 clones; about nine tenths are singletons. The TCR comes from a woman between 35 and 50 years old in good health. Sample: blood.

The CDR3 coding sequence is TGTGCCAGCAGCAGCCTACGTGGGGTTAGCGGGGGGACCGGGGAGCTGTTTTTT. Translation: CASSSLRGVSGGTGELFF. The chain employs TRBV27 and TRBJ2-2, with TRBD2 matching 10 bases. The CDR3 runs 18 residues. With 6 bases clipped from V and 5 bases from J, the junction kept 15 bases outside the gene matches. Looked up from germline, CDR1 is MNHEY and CDR2 is SMNVEV (reference sequence).